Here is one T cell receptor beta chain with its context. Its specificity is not known. Method: immunoSEQ multiplex PCR; TCRdb's copy keeps in-frame clones and lacks some. The repertoire holds some 150,000 clones, about 91% seen once, with under 2% in the top ten. This specimen comes from a study of T cell responses to AZD1222 COVID-19 vaccine. Whole-study findings and limits: Sampled repertoires all dated from after the peak T cell response. The donor group comprised mostly white British people and more females; the analysis possibly underestimated clonal diversity. Regions 160-218 and 743-854 dominated among vaccine-associated CD4 TCRs spanning spike.

The specimen was peripheral blood, collected on day 0 of AZD1222 vaccination. This receptor was identified in an adult in good health.

The CDR3 here is CASSSGTISYEQYF. CDR3 coding DNA: TGTGCCAGCAGTTCCGGGACAATTTCCTACGAGCAGTACTTC. This rearrangement joins TRBV6-5 to TRBJ2-7; weak D call: TRBD1 (6 bases). Trimming removed 4 bases at V and 1 base at J, with 11 bases between. This CDR3 contains 14 residues. The germline V gene has CDR1 MNHEY and CDR2 SVGAGI.